The entry that follows covers one T cell receptor (beta chain) sequence. This clonotype has only a few counts. Its antigen remains unidentified. No per-base quality is available; no much larger clone lies one base away. TCRdb records Illumina NovaSeq 6000 as the sequencer. TCRalpha and TCRbeta cDNA libraries were built by 5'RACE with constant-segment primers, adding sample barcodes and unique molecular identifiers. RNA was extracted from every sample with Trizol reagent. The libraries were amplified in two PCR steps, and the second step added a second sample barcode and Illumina TruSeq adapters. Sequencing of libraries was performed on an Illumina NovaSeq with 2 x 150 bp paired-end reads. For the original study's pipeline: Demultiplexing of reads and collapsing into UMI-guided consensus sequences were performed with migec v1.2.7. With mixcr v2.1.11, UMI consensuses were aligned to TRA and TRB V and J templates and assembled into clonotypes. Clonotypes were classified as expanded or contracted when called significant by both edgeR and NoisET, with noise models trained on biological replicates. For edgeR calls, a false discovery rate-adjusted p below 0.01 and a log2 fold-change threshold of 1 were applied. As an exploratory analysis of dynamics, max-normalized trajectories of the 1000 most abundant clonotypes were examined by PCA with hierarchical clustering. Separately sequenced CD4+ and CD8+ repertoires were used to assign the CD4 or CD8 phenotype of responding clones. TCRdb passed the public sequencing reads through fastp at Q25 and MiXCR, retaining productive beta sequences. Entries are consolidated by CDR3 protein sequence, retaining the most common genes and DNA. These V and J calls rely on TCRdb rather than the paper's analysis. The sample table contains approximately 390,000 distinct CDR3 sequences; only one count was recorded for approximately 15% of them. Of the sample, 20% to 25% is held by the ten largest clones.

This specimen comes from a study of T-cell memory formation after mild COVID-19 (TCRdb year 2021). As for the study more broadly: Most TCR sequence clusters were specific to one of the two donors. In a couple of donors, T-cell clones that expanded and contracted after mild COVID-19 were followed by sequencing TCRalpha and TCRbeta repertoires longitudinally. The cohort comprised two young, previously healthy adult volunteers, one female and one male. Broad study findings and their caveats: Some responding clones were detected in pre-infection memory, suggesting pre-existing cross-reactive memory T cells joined the SARS-CoV-2 response. Only a couple of mild cases were covered by the study, and larger cohorts that include severe cases with pre-infection samples were considered necessary. SARS-CoV-2 specificity was not confirmed for the second-wave clones peaking on day 37. From day 15 to 85, contracting clones showed balanced CD4/CD8 phenotypes, whereas a second wave of clones that expanded from day 15 to 37 leaned towards CD4+. Contracting CD4+ clones appeared mostly in the CM and EM memory subsets, whereas CD8+ clones were enriched in EMRA.

Ficoll-Paque density gradient centrifugation was used to isolate PBMCs. From its cysteine to its phenylalanine, the CDR3 spans 13 amino acids. Only the CDR3 part of the read is kept: 39 bases, read in frame from the first base. V is cut by 5 bases and J by 2 bases, and the space between the germline ends is 6 bases. CDR1 and CDR2 were assigned from the germline V gene as KGHDR and SFDVKD. The clonotype originates from a man in his late teens or twenties who had mild COVID-19 (a few samples of this study predate the infection). The sample titles of this study are shuffled in the database, so cell type and time point are left out; the donor was told from shared clones. What was sequenced was PBMCs or a T cell subset sorted from them (not recorded which). Recombination joined TRBV24-1 with TRBJ1-5; no D gene call is confident. The CDR3 here reads CATSAGGNQPQHF. The sequence in DNA is TGTGCCACCAGTGCCGGCGGCAATCAGCCCCAGCATTTT.